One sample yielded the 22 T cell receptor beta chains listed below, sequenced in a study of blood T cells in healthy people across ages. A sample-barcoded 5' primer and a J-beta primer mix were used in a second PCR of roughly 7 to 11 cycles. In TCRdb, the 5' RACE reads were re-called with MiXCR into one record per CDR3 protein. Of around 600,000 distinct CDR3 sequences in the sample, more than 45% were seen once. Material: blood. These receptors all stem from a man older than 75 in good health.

The CDR3 bases are TGTGCCAGCAGCCAAGTTGGGACAGGGGGTTGGAGTGAGCAGTTCTTC. This sequence encodes CASSQVGTGGWSEQFF. The gene calls are TRBV14 and TRBJ2-1; 11 bases align to TRBD1. The CDR3 extends over 16 amino acids. Losses at the gene ends were 1 base for V and 9 bases for J; bases not matched to a gene: 8. CDR1 SGHDN and CDR2 FVKESK come from the germline V gene.

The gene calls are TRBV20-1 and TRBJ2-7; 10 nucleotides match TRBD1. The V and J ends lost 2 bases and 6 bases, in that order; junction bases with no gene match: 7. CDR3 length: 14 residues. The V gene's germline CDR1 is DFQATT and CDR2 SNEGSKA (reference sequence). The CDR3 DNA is TGCAGTGCTAGATGGGGACAGGGGATCTCCGAGCAGTACTTC. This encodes CSARWGQGISEQYF.

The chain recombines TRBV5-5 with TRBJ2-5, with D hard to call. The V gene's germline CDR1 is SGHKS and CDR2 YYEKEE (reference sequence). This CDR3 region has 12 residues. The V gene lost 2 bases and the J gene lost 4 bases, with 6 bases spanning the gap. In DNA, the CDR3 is TGTGCCAGCAGCTTCGAATTAGAGACCCAGTACTTC. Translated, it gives CASSFELETQYF.

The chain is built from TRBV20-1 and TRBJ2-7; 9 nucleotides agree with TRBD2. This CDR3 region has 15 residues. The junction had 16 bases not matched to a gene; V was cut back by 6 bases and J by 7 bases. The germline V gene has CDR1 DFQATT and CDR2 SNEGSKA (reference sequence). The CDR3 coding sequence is TGCAGTGCGATAGCGGGAGACGGGTCCTACAATGAGCAGTACTTC. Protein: CSAIAGDGSYNEQYF.

CDR3: CASSLVTGYQETQYF. CDR3 DNA: TGCGCCAGCAGCTTGGTCACAGGGTATCAAGAGACCCAGTACTTC. This sequence joins TRBV5-1 and TRBJ2-5; a weak D match, TRBD1 (6 bases). CDR3 size: 15 residues. Per germline, CDR1 SGHRS and CDR2 YFSETQ. V was clipped by 0 bases and J by 2 bases, with 11 bases between them.

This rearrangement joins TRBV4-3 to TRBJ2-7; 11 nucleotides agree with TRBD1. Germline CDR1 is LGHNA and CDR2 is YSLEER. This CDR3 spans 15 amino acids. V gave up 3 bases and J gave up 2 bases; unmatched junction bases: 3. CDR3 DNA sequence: TGCGCCAGCAGCCATAGGGGACAGGGGGCCTACGAGCAGTACTTC. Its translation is CASSHRGQGAYEQYF.

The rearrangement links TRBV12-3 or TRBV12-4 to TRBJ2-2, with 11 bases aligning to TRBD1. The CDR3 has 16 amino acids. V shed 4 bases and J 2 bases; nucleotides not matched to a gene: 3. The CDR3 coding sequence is TGTGCCAGCAGTTCTCGGACAGGGGGCAACACCGGGGAGCTGTTTTTT. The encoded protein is CASSSRTGGNTGELFF.

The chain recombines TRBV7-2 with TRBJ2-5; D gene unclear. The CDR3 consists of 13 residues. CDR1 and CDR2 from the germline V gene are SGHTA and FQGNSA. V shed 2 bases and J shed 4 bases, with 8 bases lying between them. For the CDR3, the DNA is TGTGCCAGCAGCTTAAATGGTCGAGAGACCCAGTACTTC. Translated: CASSLNGRETQYF.

Here the CDR3 reads CASSLTGRQWPYTF. Written as DNA, the CDR3 is TGTGCCAGCAGTTTGACAGGACGACAATGGCCCTACACCTTC. The rearrangement links TRBV12-3 or TRBV12-4 to TRBJ1-2, with D perhaps TRBD1 (6 bases). Deletions cut 3 bases from V and 10 bases from J, with 18 bases between. The CDR3 length is 14 residues.

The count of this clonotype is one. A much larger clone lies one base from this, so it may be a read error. CDR3 in DNA: TGCGCCAGCAGCCAAGTTAGGACTAGCGGAACCGCTGATGCGCAGTATTTT. It yields the protein CASSQVRTSGTADAQYF. The V call is TRBV4-3, the J call TRBJ2-3; 10 nucleotides line up with TRBD2. Germline loops: CDR1 LGHNA, CDR2 YSLEER. J lost 10 bases, V lost 1 base, and 14 bases had no gene match. The CDR3 runs 17 residues.

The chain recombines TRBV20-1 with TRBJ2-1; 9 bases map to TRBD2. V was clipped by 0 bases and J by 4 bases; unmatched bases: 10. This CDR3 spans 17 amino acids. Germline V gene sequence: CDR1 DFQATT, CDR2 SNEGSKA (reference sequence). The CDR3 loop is CSARDGRTSGSYNEQFF. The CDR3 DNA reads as TGCAGTGCTAGAGATGGGAGAACTAGCGGGTCTTACAATGAGCAGTTCTTC.

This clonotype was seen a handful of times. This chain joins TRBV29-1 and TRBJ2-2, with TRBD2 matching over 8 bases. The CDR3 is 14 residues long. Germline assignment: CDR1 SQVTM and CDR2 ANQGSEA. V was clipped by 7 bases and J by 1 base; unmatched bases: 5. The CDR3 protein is CSGTSGLNTGELFF. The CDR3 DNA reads TGCAGCGGCACTAGCGGCTTGAACACCGGGGAGCTGTTTTTT.

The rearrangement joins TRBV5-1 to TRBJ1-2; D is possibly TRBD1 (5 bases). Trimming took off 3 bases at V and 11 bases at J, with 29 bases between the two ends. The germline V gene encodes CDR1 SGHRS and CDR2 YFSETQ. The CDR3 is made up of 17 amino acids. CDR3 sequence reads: CASSSDFVQGSFLGYTF. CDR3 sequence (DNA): TGCGCCAGCAGCTCGGATTTTGTGCAGGGTAGCTTCCTAGGTTACACCTTC.

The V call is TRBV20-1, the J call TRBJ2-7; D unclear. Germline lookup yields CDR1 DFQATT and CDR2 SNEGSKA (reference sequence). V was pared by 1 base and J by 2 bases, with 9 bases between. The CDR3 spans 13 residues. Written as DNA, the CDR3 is TGCAGTGCTAGAGGAACGATCGCCTACGAGCAGTACTTC. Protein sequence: CSARGTIAYEQYF.

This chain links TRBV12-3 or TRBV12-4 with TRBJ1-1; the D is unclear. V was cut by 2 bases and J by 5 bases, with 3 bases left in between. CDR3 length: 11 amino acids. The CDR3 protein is CASSLYTEAFF. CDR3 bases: TGTGCCAGCAGTTTATATACTGAAGCTTTCTTT.

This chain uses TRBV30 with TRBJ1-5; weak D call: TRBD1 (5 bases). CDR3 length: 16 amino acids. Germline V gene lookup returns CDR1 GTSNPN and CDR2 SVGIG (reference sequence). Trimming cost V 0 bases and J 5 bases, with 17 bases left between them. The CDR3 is CAWSVSTGRGYQPQHF. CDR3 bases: TGTGCCTGGAGTGTATCAACTGGAAGGGGCTATCAGCCCCAGCATTTT. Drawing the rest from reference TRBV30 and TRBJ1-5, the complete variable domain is SQTIHQWPATLVQPVGSPLSLECTVEGTSNPNLYWYRQAAGRGLQLLFYSVGIGQISSEVPQNLSASRPQDRQFILSSKKLLLSDSGFYLCAWSVSTGRGYQPQHFGDGTRLSIL.

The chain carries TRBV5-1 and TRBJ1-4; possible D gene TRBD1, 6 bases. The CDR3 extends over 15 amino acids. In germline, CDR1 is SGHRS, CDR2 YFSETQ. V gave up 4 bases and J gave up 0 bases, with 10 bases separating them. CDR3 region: CASSLGHSTNEKLFF. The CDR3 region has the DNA TGCGCCAGCAGCCTGGGACACTCAACTAATGAAAAACTGTTTTTT.

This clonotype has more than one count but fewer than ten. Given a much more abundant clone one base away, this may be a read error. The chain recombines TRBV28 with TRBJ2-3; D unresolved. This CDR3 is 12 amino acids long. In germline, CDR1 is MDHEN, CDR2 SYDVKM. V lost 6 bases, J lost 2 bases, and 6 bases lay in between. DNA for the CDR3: TGTGCCAGCAGGTCCAACACAGATACGCAGTATTTT. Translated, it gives CASRSNTDTQYF.

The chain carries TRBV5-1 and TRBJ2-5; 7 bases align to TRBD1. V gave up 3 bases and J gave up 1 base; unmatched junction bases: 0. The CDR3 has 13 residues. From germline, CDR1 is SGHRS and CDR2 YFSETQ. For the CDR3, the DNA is TGCGCCAGCAGCTGGGACAGCCAAGAGACCCAGTACTTC. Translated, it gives CASSWDSQETQYF.

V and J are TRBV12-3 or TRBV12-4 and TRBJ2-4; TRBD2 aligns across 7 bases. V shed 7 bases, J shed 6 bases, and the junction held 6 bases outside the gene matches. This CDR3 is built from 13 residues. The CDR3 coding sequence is TGTGCCAGCAAAGATACGGGGGGAAACATTCAGTACTTC. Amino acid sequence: CASKDTGGNIQYF.

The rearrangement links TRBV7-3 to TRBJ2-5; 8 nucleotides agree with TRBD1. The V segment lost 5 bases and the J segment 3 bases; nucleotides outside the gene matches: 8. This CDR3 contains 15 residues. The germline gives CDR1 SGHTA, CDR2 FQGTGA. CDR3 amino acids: CASSPAGGAEETQYF. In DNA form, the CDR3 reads TGTGCCAGCAGCCCCGCAGGGGGCGCGGAAGAGACCCAGTACTTC. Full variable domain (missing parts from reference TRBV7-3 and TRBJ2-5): GAGVSQTPSNKVTEKGKYVELRCDPISGHTALYWYRQSLGQGPEFLIYFQGTGAADDSGLPNDRFFAVRPEGSVSTLKIQRTERGDSAVYLCASSPAGGAEETQYFGPGTRLLVL.

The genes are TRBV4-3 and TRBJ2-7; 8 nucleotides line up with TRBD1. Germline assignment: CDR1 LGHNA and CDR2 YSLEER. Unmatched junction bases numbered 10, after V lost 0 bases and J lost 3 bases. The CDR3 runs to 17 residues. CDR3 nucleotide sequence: TGCGCCAGCAGCCAAGAACTAACCGGGACAGGTGGCTACGAGCAGTACTTC. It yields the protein CASSQELTGTGGYEQYF.